This TCR beta chain was recorded in a study of cytomegalovirus exposure and HLA in healthy donors (dated by TCRdb to about 2017). About the study as a whole: According to an earlier analysis of 587 of the donors, some 180 million T cells yielded 117 million unique TCR beta sequences and 276 Gb of sequence data. An early release covering approximately 600 HLA-typed donors comprised approximately 290 gigabases of sequencing data and approximately 80 million unique TCR sequences. The genetic ancestry cluster associated with self-reported Caucasian donors included roughly 84% of the roughly 360 genotyped donors. The study aimed to test whether signatures of past pathogen exposure could be identified by cataloging public T cell receptors. The study used immunosequencing to profile the T cell repertoires of more than 650 subjects and linked those repertoires to cytomegalovirus serostatus. Along with the roughly 670-subject first cohort, a separate validation cohort of over a hundred different subjects was used. High-throughput TCR immunosequencing, statistical association of individual TCRs with disease status, and machine learning were combined to predict cytomegalovirus infection status. To study patterns of TCR occurrence, a later analysis re-analyzed previously published TCR beta repertoires from 550 to 800 donors and added high-resolution HLA genotyping. The later analysis used no new phenotypic data to find candidate immune exposures, relying instead on TCR beta sequences and their occurrence across donors. To decide whether each TCR beta V gene segment behaved as functional or pseudogenic, an earlier analysis of over 500 of the donors relied on high-throughput TCR beta sequencing. Donor age, sex, ethnicity and CMV serostatus were compiled alongside the repertoire data. In a later genetic analysis, genome-wide SNP genotypes for about 65% of the 666 donors were used, and that subset was treated as a discovery cohort. All discovery cohort repertoires had been generated using a single sequencing platform. HLA typing included class I and class II loci at four-digit resolution. Typing coverage varied by locus: roughly 620-640 donors for A, B, C, DRB1 and DQB1; some 520 for DQA1; more than 600 for DPA1; about 450 for DPB1. Because of strong linkage in the cohort, five DR-DQ haplotypes were treated as single units for association and clustering. Among 398 genotyped donors of the cohort, an average of around 240,000 unique TCR beta nucleotide sequences were sequenced per donor, about a sixth of them non-productive.

The paper's findings and limits, for the study overall: Most TCR sequences were seen in very few donors, while some public TCRs were found in many individuals. The study listed 164 TCR beta chains as associated with cytomegalovirus. Broadly in line with IMGT annotations, most TCR beta V segments showed up in productive rearrangements about 87% or about 30% of the time in an earlier analysis of approximately 600 of the donors. Some 16 rarely observed V segments, including chromosome 9 orphons, were excluded from the earlier analysis of some 590 of the donors because counts were too low. A later genetic analysis associated a missense DCLRE1C variant with V-gene and J-gene trimming of TCR beta chains, and an independent cohort replicated the association. In a later genetic analysis, fewer N-insertions in productive TCRs were reported among donors in an Asian-associated ancestry cluster than the approximately 630-donor mean. In a later analysis, HLA-associated TCR beta chains showed more clonal expansion and lower generation probabilities than non-associated chains that were equally common. In a later analysis, most CMV-associated TCR beta chains were found to appear HLA-restricted, with HLA associations seemingly driven largely by CMV exposure. A few of the identified cytomegalovirus-associated TCR beta chains were confirmed in vitro to be specific for cytomegalovirus antigens. A further reported finding was that TCR beta sequences accurately predicted the HLA-A and HLA-B alleles for most subjects in the first cohort. According to a later analysis, TCR association rates differed among HLA loci, with DRB1 alleles showing the most associated TCRs and HLA-C alleles showing the fewest. The 87-base-pair reads could not distinguish some IMGT-functional V segments, including TRBV6-2 and TRBV6-3, so those segments were excluded. Assigning TCR associations to individual alleles was difficult when HLA alleles, especially DR and DQ, strongly co-occurred. For the cohort, immune exposure information was limited to CMV serostatus. The classifier was reported to diagnose cytomegalovirus status with high specificity and sensitivity in both the original and validation cohorts. Specific HLA alleles were associated with over 15,000 TCR beta sequences at a false discovery rate of 0.05 in a later analysis. The presence/absence analyses assumed that sequencing depth was roughly uniform across donors, and that assumption may not be true. A cluster of highly shared sequence variants was judged likely to represent a technical artifact of the sequencing pipeline. Because HLA typing was missing for some donors at each locus, association tests included only the typed subset. Correlated functional status among segregating V segments might reflect linkage disequilibrium, but an unknown experimental factor could not be ruled out. It was suggested by the authors that the approach could potentially be generalized to other disease states and immunological phenotypes. According to a later analysis, parvovirus B19, influenza, CMV and Epstein-Barr virus appeared linked to several top co-occurrence clusters. This cohort had only TCR beta chains sequenced, and the lack of alpha or paired-chain data limited which features could be detected.

On this clone itself: Which antigen it targets is not known. Per-nucleotide qualities are absent, and no much larger clonotype sits a single base away.

CDR1 SGHNT and CDR2 YENEEA are derived from the germline V gene. The germline V and J ends show losses of 5 bases and 9 bases respectively, and no gene match explains 10 bases of the junction. The CDR3 goes from the cysteine to the phenylalanine over 16 residues. Left in the record is the CDR3 DNA by itself, 48 bases read in frame from the first base. The cohort comprised 710 or so healthy bone marrow donors. At the time of sampling, all cohort members were nominally healthy, though unrecorded immune exposures were likely present. The donor was CMV seropositive and was included in the group of 250 to 300 seropositive cohort members. A peripheral blood sample was provided by each donor, and peripheral blood mononuclear cells were used for TCR beta sequencing. The Qiagen DNeasy Blood Extraction Kit was used to extract genomic DNA from the blood cell samples. The protocol used for the library was the immunoSEQ multiplex PCR assay. For the multiplex PCR, a mixture combining 60 forward primers for TCR Vbeta segments and 13 reverse primers for TCR Jbeta segments was used. The CDR3 region of rearranged TCR beta genes was amplified from genomic DNA with a multiplex PCR assay. On the Illumina HiSeq System, the amplified TCR beta libraries were sequenced as 87-base-pair reads. On the authors' methods: Across the 500 to 750 repertoires, a later analysis counted roughly 84 million unique TCR beta chains, some 11 million of which were shared by at least two donors. Raw reads were error-corrected and collapsed into unique sequences by a nearest-neighbor algorithm in which closely related sequences were merged to remove PCR and sequencing errors. CDR3 sequences were aligned to IMGT reference sequences to assign V, D and J gene segments. For a sequence to be retained, a match of at least six nucleotides was required to both a V gene segment and a J gene segment. A rearrangement counted as productive if the CDR3 had no stop codons and remained in frame with V and J, and every other rearrangement counted as non-productive. CDR3 was defined by IMGT convention, running from the second conserved V-encoded cysteine to the conserved J-encoded phenylalanine. Sequences without an unambiguous match to a single V gene segment were excluded from the earlier analysis of a few hundred of the donors. An earlier analysis of just under 600 of the donors called V segments functional above 56.7% productive rearrangements and segregating when the between-donor standard deviation exceeded 5%. A statistical classification framework was built to diagnose cytomegalovirus status from the catalog of TCR beta chain sequences. In a later analysis, TCR nucleotide sequences were compared against IMGT/GENE-DB human TR gene sequences so that V and J genes could be assigned. A later analysis assigned CDR3 sequences and most-parsimonious VDJ recombination scenarios with the TCRdist pipeline. In a later analysis, each TCR beta chain was defined by its CDR3 amino acid sequence together with its V-gene family, and reads lacking a unique V-gene family were excluded. In a later analysis, 500 to 650 highly shared, low-generation-probability nucleotide sequences were removed to address suspected cross-contamination and a sequencing artifact. For each public chain, a later analysis derived a clonal expansion index from normalized ranks of inferred template counts within each repertoire. In a later analysis, generation probabilities were computed with a VDJ recombination model fitted to out-of-frame rearrangements, and the resulting probabilities were checked against IGoR. In a later analysis, TCR-TCR, TCR-HLA and TCR-CMV co-occurrence was scored with hypergeometric tests, and a repertoire-size bias correction was applied to TCR pairs. In a later analysis, false discovery rates were estimated by permuting HLA or CMV assignments 20 times. In a later analysis, co-occurring TCRs were grouped with DBSCAN, and TCRdist sequence similarity was added when clustering was performed within HLA-allele-positive subsets. Co-occurrence clustering excluded repertoires with fewer than 30,000 or more than 120,000 public chains, plus five with anomalous nucleotide sharing. TCRdb provides this immuneACCESS table in a form limited to in-frame rearrangements. Some clones are lacking; in checked studies, under half of them reflect an unresolved V gene, and why the rest are absent is not known. The D gene and trimming were derived from the DNA, and the V and J assignments and clone size from that table. The sample includes about 70,000 clones, with 75% to 90% observed a single time. Of the sample, about 12% falls within the top ten clones.

The TCR originated in a woman between 25 and 40 years old in good health and CMV-seropositive. The chain is encoded by TRBV11-3 joined to TRBJ2-1, and 13 bases in between align with TRBD2. Sequencing was performed on PBMCs. CDR3 region: CASSPGLAGSLGEQFF. The DNA is as follows: TGTGCCAGCAGCCCGGGACTAGCGGGATCGTTAGGTGAGCAGTTCTTC.